The TCR beta chain under discussion was sequenced for a study of tumor-infiltrating lymphocytes in primary liver carcinoma (dated by TCRdb to 2017 to 2019). Regarding the complete study: Between November 2015 and early 2016, about five patients in China with histopathologically diagnosed primary liver carcinoma had their tumors surgically resected. The five patients had tumors of stage T1-T3 N0M0, with maximum diameters ranging from roughly 4.2 to 11 cm. Reproducibility between technical replicate repertoires was high, with correlation coefficients above 0.95 and mean shared-clone rates roughly 0.86. Hepatocellular carcinoma (four) or combined HCC and intrahepatic cholangiocarcinoma (one) was present in the five patients, who were three men and two women aged 30 to 69 years. TCRbeta repertoire sequencing covered about 35 specimens from 5 patients: 25 tumor regions, 5 adjacent noncancerous liver tissues and 5 peripheral blood samples. Across five regions of each liver tumor, along with adjacent normal tissue and blood, the study brought together TCRbeta repertoire sequencing, expression microarrays and whole-exome sequencing. Each sample produced roughly 3.5 to 7.13 million productive TCRbeta reads, and read depth showed no significant difference between tissue types.

This clonotype was seen only once. What this receptor recognizes is not known. Possible read error: a much larger clone is one base away. Study-wide findings and limitations: With just a few patients in the study, the authors point out that the findings should be validated in a larger study. Consistent with antigen-driven expansion, pairs of tumor regions showed higher repertoire overlap (mean roughly 36%) than either tumor-adjacent pairs (around 17%) or tumor-blood pairs (around 14%). Since the samples were bulk and unsorted, there was no way to compare CD4+ and CD8+ T cell repertoires. Compared with blood, tumors had a significantly larger share of the repertoire taken up by the top 250 clones (p = 0.039). Only the TCR beta chain was sequenced, which likely underestimates true repertoire diversity because unpaired alpha chains were not captured.

Blood RNA was extracted from unsorted whole blood with TRIzol reagent; germline DNA came from the DNeasy Blood & Tissue kit. Chronic HBV infection was present in the patients, and the patients were treatment-naive at sampling. Before surgery, four milliliters of peripheral blood were collected into K2EDTA tubes. TCRbeta-specific cDNA was reverse-transcribed from 500 to 550 ng total RNA using a constant-region primer and ProtoScript II reverse transcriptase. Construction of the TCRbeta libraries relied on three nested rounds of multiplex PCR, following a slightly modified ARM-PCR procedure. Each of the first two PCR rounds ran for around 9 cycles and used multiplex TRBV1-TRBV30 forward primers together with a Cbeta reverse primer. A final 25-cycle PCR with Deep VentR polymerase added sample barcodes and Illumina adapters. Before sequencing, amplicons of 200-500 bp were purified from gel using a QIAquick gel extraction kit. TCRbeta amplicons were sequenced on an Illumina HiSeq 2500 with 250-bp paired-end reads. Regarding the original processing steps: To recover full CDR3 sequences, reads were quality-trimmed using Trimmomatic v0.33 and paired reads were then merged using FLASH v1.2.11. MiGEC v1.2.1b assigned V, D and J germline segments to the rearranged TCRbeta sequences. VDJtools v1.0.0 computed clonotype statistics and Shannon-Wiener diversity indices. Except for diversity analysis, only the 250 most abundant clonotypes of each sample were used in subsequent analyses to reduce sampling bias. The raw public reads went through TCRdb reprocessing: fastp at Q25, MiXCR clone calling, in-frame beta chains kept. CDR3 protein sequences are deduplicated, and each keeps its most common genes and DNA. These V and J calls rely on TCRdb rather than the paper's analysis. For this sample the table gives about 320,000 distinct CDR3 sequences, of which 65% were detected only once. The ten biggest clones cover roughly 10% of the sample.

V loses 4 bases of germline sequence and J loses 3 bases, and the interval between the two ends is 11 bases. The germline V gene (reference sequence) specifies MNHNY as CDR1 and SVGAGI as CDR2. Spanning cysteine to phenylalanine, the CDR3 consists of 14 amino acids. CDR3 DNA only is kept here, 42 bases in frame from base 1. This clonotype was sampled from a man between 35 and 55 years old with primary liver carcinoma and hepatitis B virus infection. This chain joins TRBV6-6 to TRBJ2-3; perhaps TRBD2 is the D gene, with 5 bases matching. The material sequenced was peripheral blood. The CDR3 reads CASSCDLATDTQYF. The DNA is TGTGCCAGCAGTTGTGACTTAGCGACAGATACGCAGTATTTT.